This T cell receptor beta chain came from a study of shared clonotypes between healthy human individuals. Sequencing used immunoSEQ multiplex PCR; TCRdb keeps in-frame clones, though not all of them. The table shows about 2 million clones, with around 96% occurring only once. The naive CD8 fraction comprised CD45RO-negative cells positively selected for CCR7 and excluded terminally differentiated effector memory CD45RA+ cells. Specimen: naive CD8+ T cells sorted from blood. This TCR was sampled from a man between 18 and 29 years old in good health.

This CDR3 is CASSGPYEQYF. CDR3 DNA sequence: TGTGCCAGCAGTGGCCCCTACGAGCAGTACTTC. The chain employs TRBV6-6 and TRBJ2-7; the D is unclear. Germline V gene lookup returns CDR1 MNHNY and CDR2 SVGAGI (reference sequence). With 5 bases removed from V and 2 bases from J, the gap between germline ends came to 4 bases. The CDR3 consists of 11 residues.